This TCR beta chain stems from a study of neurological immune-mediated disorders. In its sample, this clonotype was seen many times. The antigen is undetermined. The cDNA was synthesized by 5'RACE incorporating 10-nucleotide random UMIs. A single run covered 15-18 subjects with over 200 million TCR-beta sequences. TCRdb ran MiXCR on the 5' RACE reads and lists one entry per CDR3 protein. Altogether about 71,000 distinct CDR3 sequences are present, around 3.3% being singletons, with the ten largest covering roughly 3.7%. Findings and caveats of the study: On phylogenetic grouping, the repertoires of 18 of 34 multiple sclerosis patients fell within one related-CDR3 cluster, constituting a possible signature. No clinical or MRI feature was associated with the multiple sclerosis repertoire cluster.

V shed 6 bases and J 9 bases; nucleotides not matched to a gene: 3. Germline V gives CDR1 ENHRY, CDR2 SYGVKD. The CDR3 runs 13 residues. Sequencing was carried out using PBMCs. The receptor's source is a man between 35 and 55 years old with multiple sclerosis. The chain uses TRBV10-3 and TRBJ2-5, with 14 bases that match TRBD2. CDR3 in DNA: TGTGCCATCAGGGGACTAGCGGGGGAGGCCCAGTACTTC. Translated, it gives CAIRGLAGEAQYF.